One TCR beta chain is described in this entry. What it binds is unknown. Here immunoSEQ multiplex PCR was the method, and the copy in TCRdb shows in-frame clones only, minus some. The sample includes 35,000 to 50,000 clones, 75% to 90% of them seen just once. These data originate in a study of OX40 agonist ivuxolimab in advanced cancers. Study-wide results and caveats: Antigens targeted by the expanded peripheral T cells were not determined. Patients with a partial response at 0.1-3.0 mg/kg had among the lowest clonal expansion.

Patients with autoimmune history or systemic immunosuppression were excluded. Sampling times: baseline, cycle 4 day 1, cycle 7 day 1. CDR1 is MDHEN, CDR2 SYDVKM, per germline. V was cut by 7 bases and J by 1 base, with 7 bases left in between. The CDR3 totals 12 residues. V and J are TRBV28 and TRBJ1-2; no clear D gene. This sequence originates from an adult with an advanced solid tumor such as melanoma, head and neck, liver or kidney cancer. Sequenced material: CD4+ or CD8+ T cells sorted from blood, taken in a trial of the OX40 agonist ivuxolimab. The CDR3 bases are TGTGCCAGCAATGTGGGTAACTATGGCTACACCTTC. Its protein product is CASNVGNYGYTF.